The source of this TCR beta chain is a study of tumor-infiltrating lymphocytes in localized non-small cell lung cancer. Germline CDR1 MNHGY, CDR2 SAAAGT. Trimming shortened V by 10 bases and J by 0 bases, and 10 bases separated the two germline ends. The CDR3 extends over 13 amino acids. Clones were read by immunoSEQ multiplex PCR, and TCRdb kept only the in-frame ones, dropping some. Found here are around 9,000 clones, approximately 80% of them singletons; the top ten hold about 15%. This clone has more than one count but fewer than ten. What it recognizes is unknown. General study findings and limits: TCRbeta sequencing showed higher T cell infiltration in tumors than uninvolved lung. IM1 and IM2 tumors showed no difference in T-cell fraction. Different pieces of the same tissue went to different assays, confounding technical variation with intratumor heterogeneity.

This chain uses TRBV6-8 with TRBJ1-5; no reliable D call. Sequencing was carried out using uninvolved lung tissue not adjacent to the tumor. The TCR sequence derives from a human donor with non-small cell lung cancer. The CDR3 nucleotides are TGTGCCAAATCGACACTTAGCAATCAGCCCCAGCATTTT. It translates to CAKSTLSNQPQHF.